The clone carrying this T cell receptor (beta chain) was seen a few times. Its antigen is not identified. A single record per CDR3 protein comes from TCRdb applying MiXCR to the RT-PCR reads. Found here are 150,000 to 200,000 distinct CDR3 sequences, 12% of them singletons; the top ten hold less than 30%. The sample comes from a study of response to subunit inactivated influenza vaccine. The germline gives CDR1 SNHLY, CDR2 FYNNEI. The CDR3 covers 13 residues. J gave up 1 base and V 6 bases, and 2 bases lay outside the gene matches. Study-wide points: After each seasonal influenza vaccination, few new T cells are recruited, the authors suggested.

These sequences were also reported in another study, on T cells expressing NK-cell markers. That publication notes: 5'RACE template switching built TCR beta cDNA with unique molecular identifiers.

The sequencing used CD8+ T cells sorted from PBMCs, collected roughly 13 days after vaccination. The chain employs TRBV2 and TRBJ1-1, with 7 bases aligning to TRBD1. This TCR came from a man aged 45 to 65 who received an inactivated influenza vaccine. CDR3 residues: CASSGDRNTEAFF. The CDR3 coding sequence is TGTGCCAGCAGCGGGGACAGGAACACTGAAGCTTTCTTT. The full variable domain, completed using reference TRBV2 and TRBJ1-1, is EPEVTQTPSHQVTQMGQEVILRCVPISNHLYFYWYRQILGQKVEFLVSFYNNEISEKSEIFDDQFSVERPDGSNFTLKIRSTKLEDSAMYFCASSGDRNTEAFFGQGTRLTVV.